The 9 T cell receptor beta chains in this list originate from one sample, sequenced in a study of cytomegalovirus exposure and HLA in healthy donors (dated by TCRdb to about 2017). The library was produced with the immunoSEQ multiplex PCR assay. For the multiplex PCR, a mixture combining 60 forward primers for TCR Vbeta segments and 13 reverse primers for TCR Jbeta segments was used. In its TCRdb copy, this immuneACCESS table keeps in-frame sequences only and misses some clones. Where compared with another copy, unresolved V genes explain less than half of these, and the others have no known cause. Counted in this sample were around 100,000 clones; approximately 80% of them appeared once. The top ten clonotypes cover roughly 5% of the sample. Specimen: PBMCs. These receptors originate from a female donor in good health and CMV-seropositive.

The CDR3 sequence is CASSSVGENYGYTF. CDR3 nucleotide sequence: TGTGCCAGCAGCTCAGTTGGAGAGAACTATGGCTACACCTTC. This chain uses TRBV27 with TRBJ1-2; D unresolved. Trimming took 6 bases from V and 2 from J, leaving 13 bases between them. This CDR3 region has 14 residues. Germline V gene sequence: CDR1 MNHEY, CDR2 SMNVEV (reference sequence).

The chain uses TRBV5-5 and TRBJ2-3; 8 bases match TRBD2. This CDR3 is built from 16 residues. Germline CDR1 and CDR2: SGHKS and YYEKEE (reference sequence). The V segment lost 4 bases and the J segment 4 bases; nucleotides outside the gene matches: 11. The CDR3 is CASSPFLAGGADTQYF. For the CDR3, the DNA is TGTGCCAGCAGCCCATTTCTCGCGGGAGGTGCAGATACGCAGTATTTT.

The chain combines TRBV6-1 with TRBJ2-7; 9 bases are shared with TRBD1. Germline values: CDR1 MNHNS, CDR2 SASEGT. The CDR3 spans 14 residues. The V and J ends lost 6 bases and 5 bases, in that order; junction bases with no gene match: 8. CDR3 in amino acids: CASSGGQGMNEQYF. The CDR3 DNA reads as TGTGCCAGCAGCGGCGGACAGGGGATGAACGAGCAGTACTTC.

V and J are TRBV9 and TRBJ1-2; 8 nucleotides agree with TRBD1. CDR1 and CDR2 from the germline V gene are SGDLS and YYNGEE. The CDR3 is 14 residues long. V lost 3 bases, J lost 6 bases, and 7 bases stayed unmatched. The CDR3 DNA is TGTGCCAGCAGCGCTTCAGGGGGCTGGAATGGCTACACCTTC. Translated: CASSASGGWNGYTF.

The rearrangement links TRBV28 to TRBJ1-1; 8 nucleotides match TRBD1. Germline trimming cut 6 bases from V and 2 bases from J; bases unmatched to any gene: 8. The germline V gene encodes CDR1 MDHEN and CDR2 SYDVKM. This CDR3 comprises 15 residues. The CDR3 reads CASRDSRGRNTEAFF. CDR3 sequence (DNA): TGTGCCAGCAGAGATAGCAGGGGGCGCAACACTGAAGCTTTCTTT.

V usage is TRBV6-1 and J usage is TRBJ2-2; 9 nucleotides align to TRBD1. V shed 10 bases and J 1 base; nucleotides not matched to a gene: 4. The CDR3 spans 14 residues. Germline lookup yields CDR1 MNHNS and CDR2 SASEGT. In DNA, the CDR3 is TGTGCCACCCAGGGACAGGGGAACACCGGGGAGCTGTTTTTT. Translated: CATQGQGNTGELFF.

The chain carries TRBV29-1 and TRBJ2-5; 7 positions agree with TRBD1. CDR3 length equals 13 residues. V trimming: 3 bases; J trimming: 6 bases; junction bases outside the gene matches: 7. CDR1 is SQVTM and CDR2 is ANQGSEA in the germline V gene. The chain's CDR3 is CSVDATGTKTQYF. In nucleotides, the CDR3 is TGCAGCGTTGACGCGACAGGGACGAAGACCCAGTACTTC.

The J gene is TRBJ2-1, the V gene TRBV19, with TRBD2 matching 12 bases. The germline V gene encodes CDR1 LNHDA and CDR2 SQIVND (reference sequence). The ends lost 5 bases at V and 7 bases at J; junction bases unmatched: 9. CDR3 size: 16 residues. CDR3 amino acids: CASSSLAGGVINEQFF. The CDR3 nucleotides read TGTGCCAGTAGTTCTCTAGCGGGGGGGGTTATAAATGAGCAGTTCTTC.

The gene calls are TRBV14 and TRBJ1-2; D gene unclear. V dropped 0 bases and J dropped 11 bases, with 19 bases sitting between them. The CDR3 is made up of 15 amino acids. Germline V gene sequence: CDR1 SGHDN, CDR2 FVKESK. CDR3 DNA sequence: TGTGCCAGCAGCCAAGATCCTGGACGCCTCCGGGGTTACACCTTC. Translated: CASSQDPGRLRGYTF.